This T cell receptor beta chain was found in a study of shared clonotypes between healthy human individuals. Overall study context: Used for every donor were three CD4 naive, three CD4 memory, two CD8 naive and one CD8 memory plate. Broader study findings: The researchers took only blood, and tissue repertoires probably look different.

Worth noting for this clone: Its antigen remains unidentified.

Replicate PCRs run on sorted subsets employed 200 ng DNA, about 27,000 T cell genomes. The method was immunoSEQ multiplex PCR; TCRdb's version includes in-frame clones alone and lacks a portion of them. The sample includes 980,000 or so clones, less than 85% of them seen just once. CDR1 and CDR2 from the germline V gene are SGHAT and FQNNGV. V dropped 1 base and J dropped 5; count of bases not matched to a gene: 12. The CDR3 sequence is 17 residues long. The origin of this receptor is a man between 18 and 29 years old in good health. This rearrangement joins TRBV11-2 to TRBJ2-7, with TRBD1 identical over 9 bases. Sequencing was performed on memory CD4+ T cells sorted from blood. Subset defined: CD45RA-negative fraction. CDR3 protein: CASSLVAGTGSFHEQYF. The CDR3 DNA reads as TGTGCCAGCAGCTTAGTTGCTGGGACAGGGAGTTTCCACGAGCAGTACTTC.